This T cell receptor beta chain came from a study of shared clonotypes between healthy human individuals. CDR1 and CDR2 (germline): SGDLS, YYNGEE. The junction had 12 bases not matched to a gene; V was cut back by 4 bases and J by 8 bases. The CDR3 totals 15 residues. The method was immunoSEQ multiplex PCR; TCRdb's version includes in-frame clones alone and lacks a portion of them. The sample has about 1.5 million clones, around 95% seen once. Sequences were obtained from naive CD4+ T cells sorted from blood. Described subset: CD45RA+ positively selected. The chain joins TRBV9 to TRBJ1-1, with 9 bases lining up with TRBD1. The sequence derives from a man aged 25-40 years in good health. CDR3 nucleotide sequence: TGTGCCAGCAGCCTCCGACAGGGGGGGTTGGAAGAAGCTTTCTTT. Amino acids: CASSLRQGGLEEAFF.